Here is one TCR beta chain with its context. This CDR3 has 17 amino acids. From germline, CDR1 is LNHDA and CDR2 SQIVND (reference sequence). V was pared by 2 bases and J by 4 bases, with 10 bases of the junction left unmatched. This specimen comes from a study of Ad26.COV2.S vaccination and SARS-CoV-2 variants. Documented treatment: about 20 received Ad26.COV2.S at low or high dose, single or two shots; 5 received placebo; per-sample allocation not given. Samples analyzed were those drawn on day 63 after the first vaccine or placebo injection. Measured with immunoSEQ multiplex PCR; TCRdb has only the in-frame clones, and not every one. Counted here are under 600,000 clones, 80% to 90% occurring once; the ten biggest clones make up under 2%.

V and J are TRBV19 and TRBJ2-3; 9 bases match TRBD2. The sample consisted of peripheral blood, taken in a trial of Ad26.COV2.S vaccine versus placebo. The source of this sequence is a person aged 18 to 59 who received the Ad26.COV2.S COVID-19 vaccine or a placebo. The CDR3 DNA follows: TGTGCCAGTAGTATAAAACTACTAGCGGGCCCTTCAGATACGCAGTATTTT. Its protein product is CASSIKLLAGPSDTQYF.